Detailed here is one T cell receptor beta chain. Its recognized antigen is unknown. These data belong to a study of monozygotic twins with inflammatory bowel disease (dated by TCRdb to the late 2010s). General notes on the study: The full study comprised 28 monozygotic twin pairs: nine German pairs (four IBD-concordant, five IBD-discordant) and 19 IBD-discordant Danish pairs. Disease-associated traits were sought mainly through comparisons between IBD patients and their genetically identical healthy co-twins within discordant pairs. Each individual had, on average, about 151 000 unique TCRalpha sequences and 181 000 unique TCRbeta sequences available for analysis. Overall study results and their limits: No single strong signal or clonotype linked to IBD turned up in the results, so the idea that one exists was not supported. Concordant and discordant twins showed no difference in repertoire similarity, possibly because of limited statistical power. Because patients received different immunosuppressive treatments, the repertoires may have picked up extra background noise and variability between individuals. The analysis was unable to tell different T cell subtypes apart. IBD patients shared fewer clonotypes with other individuals than healthy twins did, most markedly in patients showing signs of disease activity. Measured by the inverse Simpson index, TCRbeta repertoire diversity was lower in IBD patients than in their healthy co-twins.

The germline V gene (reference sequence) sets CDR1 to SEHNR and CDR2 to FQNEAQ. The CDR3, cysteine through phenylalanine, is 14 amino acids long. Only the protein is on record. Library generation was performed with 5' RACE. The input for every TCR library was approximately 3,500 ng of total RNA. For each sample, cDNA was synthesized in eight separate reactions using SMARTScribe reverse transcriptase. During cDNA synthesis, template switching introduced unique molecular identifiers that contained a 6-nucleotide sample barcode. TCRalpha and TCRbeta cDNA was amplified by two nested PCRs of approximately 17 and 9 cycles, with bead purification after each PCR. Before amplification, cDNA was treated with uracil DNA-glycosylase and purified using the QIAquick PCR purification kit. The second PCR added Illumina TruSeq-compatible adapters along with sample-specific barcodes. TapeStation and Qubit were used to check library quality and concentration, and about 4.5 ng of each library was pooled. The pooled libraries were sequenced with 2 x 100 bp reads and custom sequencing primers on an Illumina HiSeq2500 single-index Rapid Run. Processing in the source paper ran as follows. PCR and sequencing errors were corrected by UMI-based consensus assembly using MiGEC version 1.2.6. MiXCR version 2.1.1 was used to carry out V(D)J alignment, clonotype assembly and CDR3 extraction. To normalise gene usage, clonotype sharing and MAIT/NKT TCR abundance, the analysis used the top 1000, 10 000 and 20 000 clonotypes per sample. Diversity was computed as the inverse Simpson index with the vegan R package after downsampling to 27 000 UMIs. Statistical testing used paired Mann-Whitney U tests on the discordant twin pairs and applied Benjamini-Hochberg correction for multiple testing. After TCRdb reprocessed the reads, each CDR3 protein sequence was kept as one row, without DNA. The V and J calls were determined by TCRdb, not by the authors. The sample's clone listing holds approximately 420,000 distinct CDR3 sequences. Jointly, the top ten make up around 2.5% of the sample.

From each donor, an approximately 2.4 ml peripheral blood sample was collected into PAXgene tubes and kept at -80 degrees C. Without any T cell sorting, total RNA was extracted from whole blood using the PAXgene blood miRNA kit on an automated QIAcube. Peripheral blood from monozygotic twin pairs concordant or discordant for inflammatory bowel disease was subjected to deep TCRalpha and TCRbeta repertoire profiling with unique molecular barcoding. For every twin pair, smoking habits were documented, and each individual was categorised as a current, former or never smoker. In this chain, TRBV7-9 is recombined with TRBJ1-2; with no DNA, the TCRdb D assignment of TRBD1 cannot be verified. Material for sequencing was blood. This TCR derives from a human donor with ulcerative colitis or Crohn's disease, or a healthy co-twin of an affected twin (not recorded which). CDR3 sequence: CASSFGQGADGYTF.